This entry is about one TCR beta chain. The PCR was carried out with 60 Vbeta primers and 13 Jbeta primers. Clones were read by immunoSEQ multiplex PCR, and TCRdb kept only the in-frame ones, dropping some. The table lists over 100,000 clones, with 1.6% in the top ten. Germline V lookup: CDR1 SQVTM, CDR2 ANQGSEA. This CDR3 has 13 residues. V lost 3 bases to trimming and J lost 3 bases, with 8 bases between them. This record comes from a study of cytomegalovirus exposure and HLA in healthy donors. The sample consisted of PBMCs. The V and J genes are TRBV29-1 and TRBJ2-2; TRBD1 is a possible D gene (5 bases). The clonotype originates from a woman in her thirties or forties in good health and CMV-seropositive. CDR3 coding DNA: TGCAGCGTTGATTCAGGGTACACCGGGGAGCTGTTTTTT. Protein product: CSVDSGYTGELFF.